This T cell receptor (beta chain) was retrieved from a study of blood T cell repertoires in COVID-19 (TCRdb year 2020). Study-wide context: Samples from collaborators originated in the United States, Italy and Spain and spanned both the acute and convalescent phases of COVID-19. The material from the prospective study consisted of cDNA or gDNA derived from T cells, B-cell-depleted T cells, or PBMCs. The dataset comprised deeply sampled blood TCRbeta repertoires from subjects exposed to, actively infected with, or recovered from COVID-19. The repertoires were released in a freely available public database intended as a resource for research on the immune response to SARS-CoV-2. The samples were drawn from two sources: the first 160 participants of the ongoing ImmuneRACE study, and 950 to 1,500 subjects contributed by 6 global collaborators. Sample metadata almost always included a de-identified subject ID, COVID-19 status, age in years and sex. Where HLA class I and class II types were available, the types were taken from metadata supplied by the sample provider, not from assay-based typing.

Each collaborating institution followed its own protocols to collect whole blood in K2EDTA tubes. Collaborator samples were shipped for TCRbeta analysis as frozen whole blood, isolated PBMCs, or DNA extracted from either sample type. Regarding this clone: No antigen is known for it. One base away there is no much larger clone; base qualities are not given.

Clipping removes 6 bases from V and 4 bases from J, with 11 as the unmatched junction base count. According to the germline V gene (reference sequence), CDR1 reads SGHNT and CDR2 reads YYREEE. The CDR3 holds 18 amino acids from the cysteine to the phenylalanine. Left in the record is the CDR3 DNA by itself, 54 bases read in frame from the first base. The immunoSEQ Assay, a bias-controlled multiplex PCR, was used to amplify TCRbeta CDR3 regions from genomic DNA. The authors' analysis ran thus. Nucleated cell counts per sample were estimated from amplification of reference gene primers within the assay. To quantify the absolute abundance of each unique TCRbeta CDR3 rearrangement, sequence reads were collapsed and filtered. Productive Simpson clonality was computed per sample as the square root of Simpson's diversity index over productive rearrangements. TCRdb obtained this table from immuneACCESS and retained in-frame rearrangements with V and J assigned. These tables miss some clones; where compared with another copy, unresolved V genes account for less than half of the shortfall, and the remainder is unexplained. The DNA was the basis for D and trimming; V, J and clone size are from that table. The sample includes about 200,000 clones, with less than 90% observed a single time. The ten largest clones represent 0.6% to 0.9% of the sample.

General study outcomes and caveats: The quantity of clinical and demographic metadata differed by source and by participant and was supplied without curation.

The rearranged segments are TRBV5-4 and TRBJ2-2; 14 middle bases align to TRBD2. This clonotype was obtained from a woman in her 70s with acute or convalescent COVID-19. Sample: peripheral blood. The DNA sequence follows: TGTGCCAGCACCCGGGGGGGACTAGCGGGAGTGGGCACCGGGGAGCTGTTTTTT. Its protein reads: CASTRGGLAGVGTGELFF.